Listed below are T cell receptor beta chains from one sample, sequenced in a study of Graves' ophthalmopathy and Graves' hyperthyroidism. A single record per CDR3 protein comes from TCRdb applying MiXCR to the multiplex PCR reads. The repertoire holds a few hundred thousand distinct CDR3 sequences, with 20% to 25% as singletons. The sample consisted of peripheral blood. The receptors shown here come from a woman aged 50 to 60 with Graves' ophthalmopathy. CDR3s include the opening cysteine and the closing phenylalanine or tryptophan. The order of the fields is V gene, J gene, clone size, CDR3 length, D gene, CDR3 DNA, CDR3 protein. D genes are given only for firm matches. Clone size is shown for a subset of rows, as once, few, many or a class of expanded clone.

v_gene: TRBV10-3
j_gene: TRBJ1-2
abundance: many
len: 14
d_gene: .
CDR3nt: TGTGCCATCAGTGAGACCGGACAAAACTATGGCTACACCTTC
CDR3aa: CAISETGQNYGYTF

v_gene: TRBV5-1
j_gene: TRBJ2-5
abundance: few
len: 11
d_gene: .
CDR3nt: TGCGCCAACAGCTTTACGGGAACCCAGTACTTC
CDR3aa: CANSFTGTQYF

v_gene: TRBV6-1
j_gene: TRBJ2-5
abundance: .
len: 14
d_gene: .
CDR3nt: TGTGCCAGTAAAGAGTCGAGAACAACGGAGACCCAGTACTTC
CDR3aa: CASKESRTTETQYF

v_gene: TRBV11-3
j_gene: TRBJ2-2
abundance: many
len: 13
d_gene: .
CDR3nt: TGTGCCAGCAGCTTCGGGCTTGGCGGGGAGCTGTTTTTT
CDR3aa: CASSFGLGGELFF

v_gene: TRBV12-3/TRBV12-4
j_gene: TRBJ1-1
abundance: many
len: 11
d_gene: .
CDR3nt: TGTGCCAGCAGGTATTCGGGAGAAGCTTTCTTT
CDR3aa: CASRYSGEAFF

v_gene: TRBV11-1
j_gene: TRBJ2-7
abundance: many
len: 16
d_gene: TRBD2
CDR3nt: TGTGCCAGCAGCTTAGCGCCTAGCGGGAGCTCCTACGAGCAGTACTTC
CDR3aa: CASSLAPSGSSYEQYF

v_gene: TRBV28
j_gene: TRBJ2-7
abundance: many
len: 14
d_gene: TRBD1
CDR3nt: TGTGCCAGCAGTTTACCGGGACAGTACTACGAGCAGTACTTC
CDR3aa: CASSLPGQYYEQYF

v_gene: TRBV10-3
j_gene: TRBJ1-5
abundance: .
len: 15
d_gene: .
CDR3nt: TGTGCCATCAGTGAGTCGGACCTTAGCAATCAGCCCCAGCATTTT
CDR3aa: CAISESDLSNQPQHF

v_gene: TRBV11-2
j_gene: TRBJ2-7
abundance: .
len: 15
d_gene: TRBD2
CDR3nt: TGTGCCAGCAGCTTAGATCGGACTAGCGTCTACGAGCAGTACTTC
CDR3aa: CASSLDRTSVYEQYF

v_gene: TRBV6-1
j_gene: TRBJ1-5
abundance: .
len: 15
d_gene: TRBD1
CDR3nt: TGTGCCAGCAGCCCCGGACAGGGGGCGCGGCAGCCCCAGCATTTT
CDR3aa: CASSPGQGARQPQHF

v_gene: TRBV7-2
j_gene: TRBJ1-1
abundance: many
len: 15
d_gene: TRBD1
CDR3nt: TGTGCCAGCAGCGCGACAGGGGGCGCGGGCACTGAAGCTTTCTTT
CDR3aa: CASSATGGAGTEAFF

v_gene: TRBV5-1
j_gene: TRBJ2-7
abundance: many
len: 13
d_gene: TRBD1
CDR3nt: TGCGCCAGCAGCTTACAGGGGAGTAACGAGCAGTACTTC
CDR3aa: CASSLQGSNEQYF

v_gene: TRBV5-8
j_gene: TRBJ2-7
abundance: many
len: 15
d_gene: .
CDR3nt: TGTGCCAGCAGCTTCGGGGCTAGCCGACACTACGAGCAGTACTTC
CDR3aa: CASSFGASRHYEQYF

v_gene: TRBV15
j_gene: TRBJ2-7
abundance: many
len: 15
d_gene: .
CDR3nt: TGTGCCACCAGCAGGGGAACAGGGAATAGTTACGAGCAGTACTTC
CDR3aa: CATSRGTGNSYEQYF

v_gene: TRBV29-1
j_gene: TRBJ2-7
abundance: many
len: 13
d_gene: .
CDR3nt: TGCAGCGCCAGAGGGCAGTCTACCTACGAGCAGTACTTC
CDR3aa: CSARGQSTYEQYF

v_gene: TRBV6-5
j_gene: TRBJ2-3
abundance: many
len: 13
d_gene: .
CDR3nt: TGTGCCAGCAGTTACTCCAGCGCAGATACGCAGTATTTT
CDR3aa: CASSYSSADTQYF

v_gene: TRBV25-1
j_gene: TRBJ1-6
abundance: many
len: 16
d_gene: .
CDR3nt: TGTGCCAGCAGTGAATATGCGTCGGGGAGTAATTCACCCCTCCACTTT
CDR3aa: CASSEYASGSNSPLHF

v_gene: TRBV7-2
j_gene: TRBJ2-5
abundance: .
len: 13
d_gene: .
CDR3nt: TGTGCCAGCAGCTTGCGTATTGGGGAGACCCAGTACTTC
CDR3aa: CASSLRIGETQYF

v_gene: TRBV28
j_gene: TRBJ2-7
abundance: .
len: 15
d_gene: TRBD2
CDR3nt: TGTGCCAGCAGCCCCGGACTAGCGGGAGGGGGGGAGCAGTACTTC
CDR3aa: CASSPGLAGGGEQYF

v_gene: TRBV6-1
j_gene: TRBJ2-7
abundance: .
len: 14
d_gene: TRBD2
CDR3nt: TGTGCCAGCCTGGGGCGGGAGGGATACTACGAGCAGTACTTC
CDR3aa: CASLGREGYYEQYF

v_gene: TRBV5-4
j_gene: TRBJ1-5
abundance: few
len: 14
d_gene: .
CDR3nt: TGTGCCAGCAGCTTGTACGGAAAAAATCAGCCCCAGCATTTT
CDR3aa: CASSLYGKNQPQHF

v_gene: TRBV27
j_gene: TRBJ1-1
abundance: .
len: 14
d_gene: .
CDR3nt: TGTGCCAGCAGTTTTCGCGGGGGGGGCACTGAAGCTTTCTTT
CDR3aa: CASSFRGGGTEAFF

v_gene: TRBV19
j_gene: TRBJ2-7
abundance: .
len: 11
d_gene: .
CDR3nt: TGTGCCAGTACCTACGCCTACGAGCAGTACTTC
CDR3aa: CASTYAYEQYF

v_gene: TRBV7-6
j_gene: TRBJ2-2
abundance: once
len: 16
d_gene: .
CDR3nt: TGTGCCAGCAGCTTAGCCGGGCGGTCGGGCACCGGGGAGCTGTTTTTT
CDR3aa: CASSLAGRSGTGELFF

v_gene: TRBV29-1
j_gene: TRBJ2-7
abundance: many
len: 14
d_gene: TRBD1
CDR3nt: TGCAGCGTTGACGCTGGGACAGGGGACGACGAGCAGTACTTC
CDR3aa: CSVDAGTGDDEQYF

v_gene: TRBV12-3/TRBV12-4
j_gene: TRBJ2-7
abundance: many
len: 13
d_gene: .
CDR3nt: TGTGCCAGCAGTCTTAACAGGGTATTGGAGCAGTACTTC
CDR3aa: CASSLNRVLEQYF

v_gene: TRBV7-2
j_gene: TRBJ2-7
abundance: many
len: 14
d_gene: .
CDR3nt: TGTGCCAGCAGCTTAGTGGGAGTTCACGACGAGCAGTACTTC
CDR3aa: CASSLVGVHDEQYF

v_gene: TRBV30
j_gene: TRBJ1-1
abundance: many
len: 12
d_gene: .
CDR3nt: TGTGCCTGGAGTGTTGGGGGCACTGAAGCTTTCTTT
CDR3aa: CAWSVGGTEAFF

v_gene: TRBV2
j_gene: TRBJ1-3
abundance: many
len: 14
d_gene: TRBD1
CDR3nt: TGTGCCAGCAATTCCGGGACAGGACGAAACACCATATATTTT
CDR3aa: CASNSGTGRNTIYF

v_gene: TRBV20-1
j_gene: TRBJ2-7
abundance: .
len: 17
d_gene: TRBD2
CDR3nt: TGCAGTGCTAGAGATCCTGACAAAGCGGGAGGGCCCCTCGAGCAGTACTTC
CDR3aa: CSARDPDKAGGPLEQYF

v_gene: TRBV10-1
j_gene: TRBJ2-7
abundance: many
len: 13
d_gene: TRBD2
CDR3nt: TGCGCCAGCAGTGGACTAGCGGGAGCCGAGCAGTACTTC
CDR3aa: CASSGLAGAEQYF

v_gene: TRBV6-5
j_gene: TRBJ2-4
abundance: many
len: 15
d_gene: TRBD2
CDR3nt: TGTGCCAGCACGAGTAATGCAGCGGGAAAAAACATTCAGTACTTC
CDR3aa: CASTSNAAGKNIQYF

v_gene: TRBV18
j_gene: TRBJ1-2
abundance: .
len: 13
d_gene: TRBD1
CDR3nt: TGTGCCAGCTCACCGGGCCGGGACAGTAGCTACACCTTC
CDR3aa: CASSPGRDSSYTF

v_gene: TRBV24-1
j_gene: TRBJ2-5
abundance: .
len: 13
d_gene: .
CDR3nt: TGTGCCACCGGGCCGGGGGTCCAAGAGACCCAGTACTTC
CDR3aa: CATGPGVQETQYF

v_gene: TRBV6-1
j_gene: TRBJ2-3
abundance: many
len: 15
d_gene: TRBD1
CDR3nt: TGTGCCAGCAGTGAATACAGGGGGCTGACAGATACGCAGTATTTT
CDR3aa: CASSEYRGLTDTQYF

v_gene: TRBV19
j_gene: TRBJ2-2
abundance: .
len: 14
d_gene: TRBD1
CDR3nt: TGTGCCAGTGGAACAGGGGTTCGCACCGGGGAGCTGTTTTTT
CDR3aa: CASGTGVRTGELFF

v_gene: TRBV7-2
j_gene: TRBJ2-7
abundance: .
len: 14
d_gene: .
CDR3nt: TGTGCCAGCAGCCCTGGCAATACCGGCTACGAGCAGTACTTC
CDR3aa: CASSPGNTGYEQYF

v_gene: TRBV11-2
j_gene: TRBJ2-5
abundance: .
len: 14
d_gene: .
CDR3nt: TGTGCCAGCAGCCTAACAGCTTACCAAGAGACCCAGTACTTC
CDR3aa: CASSLTAYQETQYF

v_gene: TRBV7-2
j_gene: TRBJ2-7
abundance: many
len: 16
d_gene: TRBD2
CDR3nt: TGTGCCAGCAGCTTAGGGGCTAGCGGCAAGGCCTACGAGCAGTACTTC
CDR3aa: CASSLGASGKAYEQYF

v_gene: TRBV28
j_gene: TRBJ2-7
abundance: .
len: 12
d_gene: .
CDR3nt: TGTGCCAGCAGGTACCGTTCCTACGAGCAGTACTTC
CDR3aa: CASRYRSYEQYF

v_gene: TRBV19
j_gene: TRBJ1-2
abundance: few
len: 14
d_gene: .
CDR3nt: TGTGCCAGTACCATAAACAGGGTCGACTATGGCTACACCTTC
CDR3aa: CASTINRVDYGYTF

v_gene: TRBV28
j_gene: TRBJ2-7
abundance: many
len: 13
d_gene: .
CDR3nt: TGTGCCAGCAGTTTGGGACACCCTTACGAGCAGTACTTC
CDR3aa: CASSLGHPYEQYF

v_gene: TRBV5-4
j_gene: TRBJ1-2
abundance: few
len: 13
d_gene: .
CDR3nt: TGTGCCAGCAGACTAACAGGGATAGGGGGCTACACCTTC
CDR3aa: CASRLTGIGGYTF

v_gene: TRBV12-3/TRBV12-4
j_gene: TRBJ2-1
abundance: many
len: 17
d_gene: TRBD1
CDR3nt: TGTGCCAGCAGTCCCTTTACCGGGACAGGGGAGGGTAAGTCGTCGTTCTTC
CDR3aa: CASSPFTGTGEGKSSFF

v_gene: TRBV15
j_gene: TRBJ2-5
abundance: .
len: 18
d_gene: TRBD2
CDR3nt: TGTGCCACCAGCAGAGATCTCTCCATAGCGGGAGTTGGAGAGACCCAGTACTTC
CDR3aa: CATSRDLSIAGVGETQYF

v_gene: TRBV18
j_gene: TRBJ1-5
abundance: .
len: 16
d_gene: TRBD1
CDR3nt: TGTGCCAGCTCACCCCCCCCCAGACAGGGTTGGCAGCCCCAGCATTTT
CDR3aa: CASSPPPRQGWQPQHF

v_gene: TRBV12-5
j_gene: TRBJ2-7
abundance: many
len: 17
d_gene: TRBD2
CDR3nt: TGTGCTAGTGGTTTTGCTAGCGGGAACAGAAAGGATTTCGAGCAGTACTTC
CDR3aa: CASGFASGNRKDFEQYF

v_gene: TRBV10-3
j_gene: TRBJ2-5
abundance: many
len: 16
d_gene: .
CDR3nt: TGTGCCATCAGTGAGTCGGGTATGGTAGCCCCGGAGACCCAGTACTTC
CDR3aa: CAISESGMVAPETQYF

v_gene: TRBV6-1
j_gene: TRBJ1-6
abundance: many
len: 14
d_gene: .
CDR3nt: TGTGCCAGCAACGAGGCGGGGGTCCAATCACCCCTCCACTTT
CDR3aa: CASNEAGVQSPLHF

v_gene: TRBV6-5
j_gene: TRBJ1-6
abundance: many
len: 17
d_gene: .
CDR3nt: TGTGCCAGCAGTTACTCAAGCGAGAGCTCCTATAATTCACCCCTCCACTTT
CDR3aa: CASSYSSESSYNSPLHF

v_gene: TRBV11-2
j_gene: TRBJ2-5
abundance: .
len: 14
d_gene: .
CDR3nt: TGTGCCAGCAGCTTGGGGACAAACCAAGAGACCCAGTACTTC
CDR3aa: CASSLGTNQETQYF

v_gene: TRBV4-2
j_gene: TRBJ1-1
abundance: .
len: 16
d_gene: TRBD1
CDR3nt: TGTGCCAGCAGCCAAGATAGTTCAGGGGGCAACACTGAAGCTTTCTTT
CDR3aa: CASSQDSSGGNTEAFF

v_gene: TRBV7-9
j_gene: TRBJ2-7
abundance: few
len: 15
d_gene: .
CDR3nt: TGTGCCAGCAGCTCGGGGGACACTACGATCAAGGGGCAGTACTTC
CDR3aa: CASSSGDTTIKGQYF

v_gene: TRBV20-1
j_gene: TRBJ2-7
abundance: many
len: 13
d_gene: .
CDR3nt: TGCAGTGCTAGAAAGGGACCCACCTACGAGCAGTACTTC
CDR3aa: CSARKGPTYEQYF

v_gene: TRBV24-1
j_gene: TRBJ1-2
abundance: few
len: 13
d_gene: .
CDR3nt: TGTGCCACCAGTGATAAAGTTACCTATGGCTACACCTTC
CDR3aa: CATSDKVTYGYTF